This TCR beta chain originates from a study of blood T cell repertoires in COVID-19 (dated by TCRdb to the early 2020s). In the study overall: The collaborator samples originated in the United States, Italy and Spain and spanned the acute and convalescent phases of COVID-19. The repertoires were released in a freely available public database intended as a resource for research on the immune response to SARS-CoV-2. A de-identified subject ID, COVID-19 status, age in years and sex were almost always included in the sample metadata. HLA class I and class II types, where available, came from metadata supplied by the sample provider rather than from assay-based typing. The dataset comprised deeply sampled blood TCRbeta repertoires from subjects exposed to, actively infected with, or recovered from COVID-19. The material from the prospective study consisted of cDNA or gDNA derived from T cells, B-cell-depleted T cells, or PBMCs. Samples came from the ongoing ImmuneRACE study (first 160 participants) plus 1,254 subjects from 6 global collaborators. Study-level results and caveats: The amount of clinical and demographic metadata varied by source and participant and was provided uncurated.

TCRbeta CDR3 regions were amplified from genomic DNA using the immunoSEQ Assay, a bias-controlled multiplex PCR. The published analysis was carried out like this. The number of nucleated cells in each sample was estimated from the amplification of reference gene primers within the assay. To quantify the absolute abundance of each unique TCRbeta CDR3 rearrangement, sequence reads were collapsed and filtered. Productive Simpson clonality was computed per sample as the square root of Simpson's diversity index over productive rearrangements. In its TCRdb copy, this immuneACCESS table keeps in-frame sequences only and misses some clones. Where compared with another copy, unresolved V genes explain less than half of these, and the others have no known cause. V and J calls and clone size are given by that table; D and trimming were obtained from the DNA. The sample table lists some 220,000 clones, approximately 80% of them with a count of one. Approximately 1.4% of the sample is in the top ten clones.

CDR1 and CDR2 are read off the germline V gene as SGHRS and YFSETQ. The CDR3 contains 15 residues, cysteine and phenylalanine counted. CDR3 DNA is the only sequence kept; it has 45 bases, read in frame from the first base. Trimming takes 5 bases off V and 8 bases off J; junction bases not matched to a gene: 9. Participants in the prospective study were enrolled through a virtual design, were aged roughly 18 to 90 years, and lived in 20 to 30 United States geographic areas. To assign participants to cohorts, the prospective study relied on clinical history that participants themselves reported in a screening survey and a study questionnaire. Mobile phlebotomists in the prospective study collected whole blood, serum and a nasopharyngeal or oropharyngeal swab from every participant. Participants in the prospective study had the option to provide additional blood draws and questionnaires over a 2-month period. Blood samples from the prospective study were shipped frozen or at room temperature prior to DNA extraction.

As regards this clone: The antigen it binds to is not known. The input lacks base qualities; no much larger clone sits a single base away.

The chain employs TRBV5-1 and TRBJ2-1; TRBD1 lines up with 11 middle nucleotides. The TCR comes from a woman in her forties with acute COVID-19. Sequencing was done on a sample of PBMCs or T cells enriched from blood (not recorded which). The CDR3 region has the sequence CASSLEGQGVHEQFF. The nucleotide sequence is TGCGCCAGCAGTCTCGAGGGACAGGGGGTCCATGAGCAGTTCTTC.